The entry below gives a single T cell receptor (beta chain) sequence along with its context. Its specificity is not known. The protocol was immunoSEQ multiplex PCR, while the TCRdb copy is restricted to in-frame clones and leaves out a portion. The sample contains 50,000 to 65,000 clones, roughly two thirds of which appear only once. The data belong to a study of a mutant IDH1 vaccine in newly diagnosed glioma. Study background: Vaccine dosing followed radiotherapy by 4-6 weeks, or accompanied temozolomide cycles. Treated patients, averaging around 40 years, were 62.5% male and approximately 38% female.

This CDR3 spans 14 amino acids. V was pared by 3 bases and J by 6 bases, with 14 bases between. CDR1 is SGHVS and CDR2 is FNYEAQ in the germline V gene. As to time point: week 47, end of study. Each dose delivered 300 ug of mutant IDH1 20-mer peptide subcutaneously with imiquimod. The source is a man aged 35 to 55 with glioma. Some clones in this sample may be carry-over from other donors' samples. The source was peripheral blood mononuclear cells (PBMCs), collected from a glioma patient whose treatment included an IDH1 peptide vaccine. The rearrangement links TRBV7-6 to TRBJ1-1; a weak D match, TRBD1 (6 bases). The CDR3 DNA follows: TGTGCCAGCAGCTTGTCGGTACAGGGAGCTGAAGCTTTCTTT. Its protein product is CASSLSVQGAEAFF.